This T cell receptor (beta chain) was captured in a study of metastatic and nonmetastatic thyroid tumors. Study-wide context: The study looked at repertoires side by side in blood and in tumor or nodule tissue from malignant and benign thyroid patients. Study results and limitations: The reported finding was significantly higher TCR beta diversity in malignant thyroid tumors relative to benign nodules, in blood and tumor.

This clone appeared many times. The target antigen is unknown. Source study methods: Construction of a distant-metastasis classifier for papillary thyroid cancer relied on CDR3 differences across clinicopathological groups. From the PCR reads, TCRdb re-called clones with MiXCR. The V and J calls follow TCRdb's processing rather than the paper's. This sample has approximately 15,000 clones, with approximately 30% found just once. With 4 bases removed from V and 4 bases from J, the gap between germline ends came to 8 bases. The germline gives CDR1 SGHRS, CDR2 YFSETQ. There are 12 residues in the CDR3. The entire patient cohort was treatment-naive prior to thyroid surgery.

The sequencing input was tumor tissue. The receptor was isolated from a male donor with papillary thyroid cancer or a benign thyroid nodule (not recorded which). Some clones in this sample may be carry-over from other donors' samples. V gene TRBV5-1 combines with J gene TRBJ2-5; no firm D call. Written as DNA, the CDR3 is TGCGCCAGCAGCGCGGCCAGAGAGACCCAGTACTTC. Translated: CASSAARETQYF.